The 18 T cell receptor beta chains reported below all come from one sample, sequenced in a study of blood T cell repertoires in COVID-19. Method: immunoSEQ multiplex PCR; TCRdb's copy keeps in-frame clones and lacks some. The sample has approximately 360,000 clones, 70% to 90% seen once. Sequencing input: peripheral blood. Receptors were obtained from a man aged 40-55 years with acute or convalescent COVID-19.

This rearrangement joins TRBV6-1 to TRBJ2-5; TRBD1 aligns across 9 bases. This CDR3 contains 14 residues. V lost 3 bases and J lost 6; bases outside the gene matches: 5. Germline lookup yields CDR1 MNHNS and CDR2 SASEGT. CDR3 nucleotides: TGTGCCAGCAGTGAGGACAGGGGCGTAAAGACCCAGTACTTC. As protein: CASSEDRGVKTQYF.

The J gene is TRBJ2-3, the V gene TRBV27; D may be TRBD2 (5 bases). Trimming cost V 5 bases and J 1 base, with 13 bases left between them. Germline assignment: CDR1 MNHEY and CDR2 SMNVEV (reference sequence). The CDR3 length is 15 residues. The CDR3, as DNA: TGTGCCAGCAGTCCCGGGATTTCTGGCACAGATACGCAGTATTTT. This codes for CASSPGISGTDTQYF.

The CDR3 DNA is TGTGCCAGCAGCGAAGAGCAAAAAGAGACCCAGTACTTC. It yields the protein CASSEEQKETQYF. The V and J genes are TRBV7-2 and TRBJ2-5, with no clear D. CDR1 and CDR2 from the germline V gene are SGHTA and FQGNSA. The germline V and J ends were trimmed by 5 bases and 3 bases, with 10 bases remaining between them. The CDR3 is 13 residues long.

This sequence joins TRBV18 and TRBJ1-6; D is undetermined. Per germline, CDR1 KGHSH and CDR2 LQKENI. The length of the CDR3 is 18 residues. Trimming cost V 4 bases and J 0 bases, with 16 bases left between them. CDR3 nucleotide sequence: TGTGCCAGCTCACTTAGCCGCGGCGGCGACTCCTATAATTCACCCCTCCACTTT. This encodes CASSLSRGGDSYNSPLHF.

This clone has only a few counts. The CDR3 protein is CASSINPGGEQYF. Here the CDR3 DNA reads TGTGCCAGTAGTATCAATCCCGGCGGCGAGCAGTACTTC. The V and J genes are TRBV19 and TRBJ2-7; D is uncertain. The CDR3 is 13 residues long. Germline CDR1 is LNHDA and CDR2 is SQIVND (reference sequence). Trimming removed 3 bases from V and 6 bases from J, with 12 bases in between.

The DNA for the CDR3 is TGCAGCGTTGGCCCGCAGTGGTCGACAGGGAGCTATGGCTACACCTTC. This codes for CSVGPQWSTGSYGYTF. The chain is built from TRBV29-1 and TRBJ1-2; 7 positions agree with TRBD1. V was pared by 4 bases and J by 4 bases, with 15 bases of the junction left unmatched. This CDR3 is built from 16 residues. Germline-derived CDR1 and CDR2 are SQVTM and ANQGSEA. Together with reference TRBV29-1 and TRBJ1-2, the CDR3 gives the full variable domain: SAVISQKPSRDICQRGTSLTIQCQVDSQVTMMFWYRQQPGQSLTLIATANQGSEATYESGFVIDKFPISRPNLTFSTLTVSNMSPEDSSIYLCSVGPQWSTGSYGYTFGSGTRLTVV.

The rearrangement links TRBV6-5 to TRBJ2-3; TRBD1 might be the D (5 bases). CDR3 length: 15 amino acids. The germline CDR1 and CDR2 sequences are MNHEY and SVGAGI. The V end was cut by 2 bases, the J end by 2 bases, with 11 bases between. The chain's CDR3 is CASSYGAPSTDTQYF. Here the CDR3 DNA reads TGTGCCAGCAGTTACGGGGCCCCCTCCACAGATACGCAGTATTTT.

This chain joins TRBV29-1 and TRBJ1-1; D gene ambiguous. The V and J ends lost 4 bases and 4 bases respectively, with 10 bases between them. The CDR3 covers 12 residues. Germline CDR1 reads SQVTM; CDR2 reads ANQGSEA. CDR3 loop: CSVVQGSTEAFF. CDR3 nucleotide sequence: TGCAGCGTTGTGCAAGGGAGCACTGAAGCTTTCTTT.

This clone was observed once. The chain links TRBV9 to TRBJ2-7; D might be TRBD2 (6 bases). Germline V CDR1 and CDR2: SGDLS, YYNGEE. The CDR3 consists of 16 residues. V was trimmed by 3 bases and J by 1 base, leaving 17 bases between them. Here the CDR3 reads CASSDPPGLASYEQYF. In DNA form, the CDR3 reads TGTGCCAGCAGCGACCCCCCGGGACTGGCGTCCTACGAGCAGTACTTC.

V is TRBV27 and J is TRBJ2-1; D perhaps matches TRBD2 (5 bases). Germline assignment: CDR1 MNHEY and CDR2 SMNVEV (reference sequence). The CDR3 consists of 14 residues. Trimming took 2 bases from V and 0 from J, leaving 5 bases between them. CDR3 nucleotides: TGTGCCAGCAGTTTAACTAGCTCCTACAATGAGCAGTTCTTC. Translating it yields CASSLTSSYNEQFF.

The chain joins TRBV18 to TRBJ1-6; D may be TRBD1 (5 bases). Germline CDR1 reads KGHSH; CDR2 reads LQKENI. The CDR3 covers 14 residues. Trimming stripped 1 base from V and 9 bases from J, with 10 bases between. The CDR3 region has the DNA TGTGCCAGCTCACCACAGGACACGACTTCACCCCTCCACTTT. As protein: CASSPQDTTSPLHF.

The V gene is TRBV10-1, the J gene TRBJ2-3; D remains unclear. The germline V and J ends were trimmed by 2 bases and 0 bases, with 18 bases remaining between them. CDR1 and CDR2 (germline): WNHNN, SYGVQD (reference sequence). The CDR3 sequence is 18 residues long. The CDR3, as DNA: TGCGCCAGCAGTGAGGATTCGGCAGGCCGATCTAGCACAGATACGCAGTATTTT. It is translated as CASSEDSAGRSSTDTQYF.

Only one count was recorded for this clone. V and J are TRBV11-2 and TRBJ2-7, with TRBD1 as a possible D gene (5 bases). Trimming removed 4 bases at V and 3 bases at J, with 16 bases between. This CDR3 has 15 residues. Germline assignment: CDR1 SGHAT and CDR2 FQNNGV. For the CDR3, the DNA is TGTGCCAGCAGCTCTCTGACCCAGGGCGACTACGAGCAGTACTTC. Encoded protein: CASSSLTQGDYEQYF.

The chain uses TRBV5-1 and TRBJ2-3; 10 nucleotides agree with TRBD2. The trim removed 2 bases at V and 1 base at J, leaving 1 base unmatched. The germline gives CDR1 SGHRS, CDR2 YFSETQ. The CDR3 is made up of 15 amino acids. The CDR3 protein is CASSLGTSGTDTQYF. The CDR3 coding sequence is TGCGCCAGCAGCTTAGGGACTAGCGGCACAGATACGCAGTATTTT. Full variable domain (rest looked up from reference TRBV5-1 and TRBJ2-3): KAGVTQTPRYLIKTRGQQVTLSCSPISGHRSVSWYQQTPGQGLQFLFEYFSETQRNKGNFPGRFSGRQFSNSRSEMNVSTLELGDSALYLCASSLGTSGTDTQYFGPGTRLTVL.

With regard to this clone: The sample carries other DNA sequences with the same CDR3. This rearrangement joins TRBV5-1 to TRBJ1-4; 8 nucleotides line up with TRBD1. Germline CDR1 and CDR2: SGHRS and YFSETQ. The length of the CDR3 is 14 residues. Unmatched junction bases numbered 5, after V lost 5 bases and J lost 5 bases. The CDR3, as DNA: TGCGCCAGCAGGGCCGGGACAGGAAATGAAAAACTGTTTTTT. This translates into CASRAGTGNEKLFF.

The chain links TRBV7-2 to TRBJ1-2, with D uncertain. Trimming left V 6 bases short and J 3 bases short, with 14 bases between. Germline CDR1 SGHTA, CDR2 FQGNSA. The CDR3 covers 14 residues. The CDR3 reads CASSKRNRDYGYTF. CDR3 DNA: TGTGCCAGCAGTAAACGTAACAGAGACTATGGCTACACCTTC.

Here the CDR3 reads CASSYRGREQYF. The CDR3 DNA sequence: TGTGCCAGCAGTTACAGGGGGCGCGAGCAGTACTTC. The genes are TRBV6-5 and TRBJ2-7; 7 nucleotides align to TRBD1. This CDR3 has 12 amino acids. From germline, CDR1 is MNHEY and CDR2 SVGAGI. V shed 2 bases, J shed 6 bases, and the junction held 1 base outside the gene matches.

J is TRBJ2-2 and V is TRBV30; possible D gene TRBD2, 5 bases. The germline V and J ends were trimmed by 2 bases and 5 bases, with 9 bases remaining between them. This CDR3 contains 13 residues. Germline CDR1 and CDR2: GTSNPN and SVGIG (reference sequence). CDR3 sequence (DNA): TGTGCCTGGAGTTACGGGATGACCGGGGAGCTGTTTTTT. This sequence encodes CAWSYGMTGELFF.